These 9 T cell receptor beta chains were all obtained from the same sample, sequenced in a study of blood T cell repertoires in COVID-19. Measured with immunoSEQ multiplex PCR; TCRdb has only the in-frame clones, and not every one. Of some 270,000 clones in the sample, 85% are singletons; the top ten hold 8.5% to 9.5%. The sequenced material came from PBMCs or T cells enriched from blood (not recorded which). All receptors come from a woman aged 45-59 years with acute COVID-19.

The gene calls are TRBV11-2 and TRBJ2-7; 7 nucleotides agree with TRBD1. This CDR3 comprises 16 residues. The V and J ends lost 5 bases and 2 bases, in that order; junction bases with no gene match: 12. From germline, CDR1 is SGHAT and CDR2 FQNNGV. CDR3 region: CASSPIKRDRTYEQYF. CDR3 coding DNA: TGTGCCAGCAGCCCCATCAAGAGGGACAGAACCTACGAGCAGTACTTC.

The chain combines TRBV5-1 with TRBJ2-7; 10 positions agree with TRBD2. The CDR3 runs to 14 residues. V shed 0 bases and J 7 bases; nucleotides not matched to a gene: 4. Germline CDR1 reads SGHRS; CDR2 reads YFSETQ. The CDR3 reads CASSLAGLAREQYF. CDR3 in DNA: TGCGCCAGCAGCTTGGCGGGACTAGCGCGGGAGCAGTACTTC.

This clone has just a few counts. The rearrangement joins TRBV9 to TRBJ1-2; perhaps TRBD1 as D (5 bases). Germline CDR1 reads SGDLS; CDR2 reads YYNGEE. This CDR3 is 14 amino acids long. V gave up 1 base and J gave up 8 bases, with 15 bases separating them. The CDR3 here is CASSVQGDTLGYTF. The CDR3, as DNA: TGTGCCAGCAGCGTACAGGGTGATACTCTCGGCTACACCTTC.

This clone was seen only a few times. This chain connects TRBV20-1 to TRBJ1-2; D is unresolved. Germline CDR1 DFQATT, CDR2 SNEGSKA (reference sequence). The length of the CDR3 is 11 residues. Deletions cut 3 bases from V and 6 bases from J, with 8 bases between. As DNA, the CDR3 is TGCAGTGCTAGGTCAGTCCATGGCTACACCTTC. Translation gives CSARSVHGYTF.

V is TRBV18 and J is TRBJ2-3; D unclear. The length of the CDR3 is 12 residues. Per the germline V gene, CDR1 is KGHSH and CDR2 is LQKENI. The V and J ends lost 3 bases and 6 bases respectively, with 7 bases between them. CDR3 sequence: CASSPGADTQYF. CDR3 sequence (DNA): TGTGCCAGCTCACCTGGTGCGGATACGCAGTATTTT.

V and J are TRBV6-5 and TRBJ1-2; D perhaps matches TRBD1 (6 bases). Looked up from germline, CDR1 is MNHEY and CDR2 is SVGAGI. With 8 bases removed from V and 0 bases from J, the gap between germline ends came to 13 bases. This CDR3 comprises 14 residues. CDR3 bases: TGTGCCAGCCGAAGACAGGACACTAACTATGGCTACACCTTC. Translating it yields CASRRQDTNYGYTF.

The V gene is TRBV10-3, the J gene TRBJ1-5; tentative D call: TRBD1 (5 bases). V lost 10 bases, J lost 0 bases, and 13 bases lay in between. The CDR3 is made up of 14 amino acids. Germline assignment: CDR1 ENHRY and CDR2 SYGVKD. CDR3 loop: CATTGTNSNQPQHF. CDR3 bases: TGTGCCACCACCGGGACTAATAGCAATCAGCCCCAGCATTTT.

This clone was recorded once. The chain carries TRBV10-3 and TRBJ1-4; possibly TRBD1 for D (5 bases). CDR1 is ENHRY and CDR2 is SYGVKD in the germline V gene. The CDR3 loop spans 12 amino acids. The germline V and J ends were trimmed by 3 bases and 6 bases, with 5 bases remaining between them. DNA of the CDR3: TGTGCCATCAGTGACAGGGATGAAAAACTGTTTTTT. Translation: CAISDRDEKLFF.

The rearrangement joins TRBV19 to TRBJ1-4; a weak D match, TRBD1 (5 bases). V lost 5 bases and J lost 6, with 16 bases in between. The CDR3 totals 15 residues. CDR1 is LNHDA and CDR2 is SQIVND in the germline V gene (reference sequence). Here the CDR3 DNA reads TGTGCCAGTAGTGGTCAGGGTGTCGCGGATGAAAAACTGTTTTTT. It is translated as CASSGQGVADEKLFF.